The 22 T cell receptor beta chains below come from one sample, sequenced in a study of blood T cell repertoires in COVID-19. Clones were sequenced by immunoSEQ multiplex PCR, and TCRdb holds only the in-frame ones, with some missing. The sample contains about 60,000 clones, roughly 90% of which appear only once. The sequencing input was peripheral blood. These receptors came from a man aged 50 to 60 with active COVID-19.

The genes are TRBV10-2 and TRBJ2-3; 8 bases map to TRBD2. The CDR3 is made up of 14 amino acids. Germline V gene sequence: CDR1 WSHSY, CDR2 SAAADI. J was trimmed by 2 bases and V by 5 bases; bases with no gene match: 3. CDR3: CASSRGGSTDTQYF. For the CDR3, the DNA is TGCGCCAGCAGTCGGGGGGGGTCCACAGATACGCAGTATTTT.

The V call is TRBV4-3, the J call TRBJ2-7, with no clear D. The germline V gene encodes CDR1 LGHNA and CDR2 YSLEER. The CDR3 covers 16 residues. The V end lost 4 bases, the J end lost 1 base, and 17 bases lay between the germline ends. The CDR3 here is CASSPRIHSPSYEQYF. CDR3 nucleotide sequence: TGCGCCAGCAGCCCCCGGATCCACAGCCCATCCTACGAGCAGTACTTC.

This chain uses TRBV30 with TRBJ2-1; 12 positions match TRBD2. Germline CDR1 and CDR2: GTSNPN and SVGIG (reference sequence). V lost 2 bases, J lost 16 bases, and 6 bases stayed unmatched. The CDR3 is 12 residues long. CDR3 sequence (DNA): TGTGCCTGGAGTACGACTAGCGGGGGCCGATTCTTC. This sequence encodes CAWSTTSGGRFF.

J is TRBJ2-5 and V is TRBV19; 8 bases fit TRBD1. Germline assignment: CDR1 LNHDA and CDR2 SQIVND (reference sequence). The CDR3 runs to 16 residues. V lost 5 bases to trimming and J lost 5 bases; unmatched junction nucleotides: 13. The DNA of the CDR3 is TGTGCCAGTAGTCCAACCGGACAGGGCATATTTGAGACCCAGTACTTC. The encoded protein is CASSPTGQGIFETQYF.

This rearrangement joins TRBV6-5 to TRBJ1-1, with D unresolved. V was cut by 2 bases and J by 1 base, with 5 bases left in between. CDR3 length: 13 residues. Germline V lookup: CDR1 MNHEY, CDR2 SVGAGI. CDR3 coding DNA: TGTGCCAGCAGTTACGTCTGGAACACTGAAGCTTTCTTT. This translates into CASSYVWNTEAFF.

The chain is built from TRBV19 and TRBJ2-5; the match to TRBD1 covers 7 bases. The germline gives CDR1 LNHDA, CDR2 SQIVND (reference sequence). The ends lost 3 bases at V and 2 bases at J; junction bases unmatched: 6. This CDR3 contains 15 residues. The CDR3 bases are TGTGCCAGTAGTATCTCCGACAGGGCTCAAGAGACCCAGTACTTC. Its protein is CASSISDRAQETQYF.

This rearrangement joins TRBV5-1 to TRBJ2-7, with 9 bases fitting TRBD2. This CDR3 is 14 amino acids long. V lost 2 bases and J lost 1; bases outside the gene matches: 1. In germline, CDR1 is SGHRS, CDR2 YFSETQ. The CDR3 bases are TGCGCCAGCAGCTTCAGCGGGGGGTCCTACGAGCAGTACTTC. Amino acid sequence: CASSFSGGSYEQYF.

Comments on this clone: Other DNA sequences in this specimen translate into the identical CDR3. The genes are TRBV6-5 and TRBJ1-5, with 9 bases fitting TRBD1. The CDR3 runs to 15 residues. The junction had 1 base not matched to a gene; V was cut back by 0 bases and J by 4 bases. Germline CDR1 and CDR2: MNHEY and SVGAGI. CDR3 DNA sequence: TGTGCCAGCAGTTACTCGGGACAGGGAAATCAGCCCCAGCATTTT. Amino acids: CASSYSGQGNQPQHF.

V and J are TRBV5-5 and TRBJ2-7; no clear D. V gave up 2 bases and J gave up 5 bases, with 14 bases separating them. Germline CDR1 SGHKS, CDR2 YYEKEE (reference sequence). The CDR3 has 14 amino acids. The DNA for the CDR3 is TGTGCCAGCAGCTTACCACTACGGTTCCACGAGCAGTACTTC. Amino acids: CASSLPLRFHEQYF.

The V gene is TRBV15, the J gene TRBJ2-7; 9 bases are a match to TRBD2. J was trimmed by 4 bases and V by 1 base; bases with no gene match: 5. The CDR3 consists of 15 residues. In germline, CDR1 is LNHNV, CDR2 YYDKDF (reference sequence). The chain's CDR3 is CATSRAAGGPYEQYF. The CDR3 bases are TGTGCCACCAGCAGAGCTGCGGGGGGGCCTTACGAGCAGTACTTC.

V gene TRBV7-6 combines with J gene TRBJ2-3; TRBD2 might be the D (5 bases). The CDR3 totals 15 residues. CDR1 SGHVS and CDR2 FNYEAQ come from the germline V gene. V lost 3 bases and J 1 base, leaving 11 bases between the germline ends. CDR3 residues: CASSFVYGGTDTQYF. CDR3 DNA sequence: TGTGCCAGCAGCTTTGTTTACGGGGGCACAGATACGCAGTATTTT.

This chain connects TRBV6-4 to TRBJ1-2, with a weak D call TRBD1 (6 bases). CDR3 length: 12 amino acids. V was shortened by 2 bases and J by 8 bases, with 9 bases between the two germline ends. From germline, CDR1 is MRHNA and CDR2 SNTAGT. This CDR3 reads CASSDQGRGYTF. In DNA form, the CDR3 reads TGTGCCAGCAGTGACCAGGGGCGAGGCTACACCTTC.

The genes are TRBV29-1 and TRBJ1-1; a possible D gene is TRBD1 (6 bases). This CDR3 contains 14 residues. Trimming took 4 bases from V and 5 from J, leaving 17 bases between them. Looked up from germline, CDR1 is SQVTM and CDR2 is ANQGSEA. The CDR3 sequence is CSVAGSPGVTEAFF. The CDR3 nucleotides are TGCAGCGTTGCTGGCTCTCCAGGGGTGACTGAAGCTTTCTTT.

This rearrangement joins TRBV28 to TRBJ1-6, with D maybe TRBD1 (5 bases). The CDR3 loop spans 14 amino acids. Germline CDR1 MDHEN, CDR2 SYDVKM. Trimming left V 4 bases short and J 8 bases short, with 12 bases between. The DNA of the CDR3 is TGTGCCAGCAGTTCCGGAGGAGGGGATTCACCCCTCCACTTT. Amino acid sequence: CASSSGGGDSPLHF.

This clone has more than one count but fewer than ten. This rearrangement joins TRBV19 to TRBJ1-5; 8 bases map to TRBD1. V was clipped by 3 bases and J by 3 bases; unmatched bases: 7. The CDR3 runs 16 residues. Germline CDR1 and CDR2: LNHDA and SQIVND (reference sequence). The CDR3 loop reads CASSIRPQGANQPQHF. In DNA form, the CDR3 reads TGTGCCAGTAGTATCCGCCCTCAGGGGGCCAATCAGCCCCAGCATTTT.

This clone has a single count. The chain combines TRBV7-3 with TRBJ1-1, with unresolved D. The CDR3 covers 14 residues. CDR1 SGHTA and CDR2 FQGTGA come from the germline V gene. Trimming shortened V by 4 bases and J by 1 base, and 10 bases separated the two germline ends. The chain's CDR3 is CASSSNAGNTEAFF. In nucleotides, the CDR3 is TGTGCCAGCAGCTCCAATGCGGGGAACACTGAAGCTTTCTTT.

The chain joins TRBV12-3 or TRBV12-4 to TRBJ1-2; weak D call: TRBD1 (6 bases). This CDR3 is built from 13 residues. V was shortened by 1 base and J by 7 bases, with 10 bases between the two germline ends. CDR3 DNA: TGTGCCAGCAGTTTAGTTACAGGGACTGGCTACACCTTC. It codes for CASSLVTGTGYTF.

This clone has just one count. V usage is TRBV6-1 and J usage is TRBJ1-6; possible D gene TRBD1, 6 bases. Germline CDR1 and CDR2: MNHNS and SASEGT. V shed 1 base and J shed 18 bases, with 16 bases lying between them. This CDR3 is built from 13 residues. The CDR3, as DNA: TGTGCCAGCAGTGAAGACAGGGCCCGCCAGTCCCACTTT. Its translation: CASSEDRARQSHF.

This clone was recorded only once. The J gene is TRBJ1-1, the V gene TRBV5-1; 8 positions agree with TRBD1. Looked up from germline, CDR1 is SGHRS and CDR2 is YFSETQ. The ends lost 4 bases at V and 1 base at J; junction bases unmatched: 6. The CDR3 loop spans 15 amino acids. CDR3 loop: CASSMRTGKNTEAFF. The CDR3 bases are TGCGCCAGCAGCATGAGGACAGGGAAGAACACTGAAGCTTTCTTT.

This clone has just a few counts. The rearrangement links TRBV27 to TRBJ2-6, with D possibly matching TRBD1 (6 bases). From germline, CDR1 is MNHEY and CDR2 SMNVEV (reference sequence). Deletions cut 11 bases from V and 4 bases from J, with 12 bases between. CDR3 size: 13 residues. In nucleotides, the CDR3 is TGTGCCGCCTGGGGGCCCGGGGCCAACGTCCTGACTTTC. Translated, it gives CAAWGPGANVLTF.

The rearrangement links TRBV3-1 (or the pseudogene TRBV3-2) to TRBJ1-2, with D possibly being TRBD1 (6 bases). V was pared by 0 bases and J by 8 bases, with 16 bases between. The CDR3 runs to 15 residues. CDR1 LGHDT and CDR2 YNNKEL come from the germline V gene (reference sequence). CDR3 DNA: TGTGCCAGCAGCCAAGACGCAACAGGGCGATGGGGCTACACCTTC. Translation: CASSQDATGRWGYTF.

The V gene is TRBV5-1, the J gene TRBJ1-1, with D perhaps matching TRBD1 (5 bases). CDR3 length equals 14 residues. V lost 6 bases to trimming and J lost 4 bases, with 16 bases between them. Germline V gives CDR1 SGHRS, CDR2 YFSETQ. CDR3 sequence reads: CASKPGDWSTEAFF. CDR3 in DNA: TGCGCCAGCAAACCGGGGGATTGGAGCACTGAAGCTTTCTTT.